Following are 20 T cell receptor beta chains from one sample sequenced in a study of a mutant IDH1 vaccine in newly diagnosed glioma. For these TCRs, the target antigens are not known. Generated by immunoSEQ multiplex PCR, the TCRdb table keeps only in-frame clones and is missing some. The table records around 49,000 clones, about 77% of them present only once. Sample time point: week 5, during vaccination. Vaccination used 300 ug of mutant IDH1 20-mer peptide per dose, with topical imiquimod. Material: PBMCs, obtained from a glioma patient whose treatment included an IDH1 peptide vaccine. The source is a man in his fifties or sixties with glioma.

The CDR3 sequence is CAWSIGRDNTDTQYF. In nucleotides, the CDR3 is TGTGCCTGGAGTATAGGCAGGGATAACACAGATACGCAGTATTTT. The V call is TRBV30, the J call TRBJ2-3, with D perhaps matching TRBD1 (5 bases). V lost 2 bases, J lost 2 bases, and 14 bases lay in between. The CDR3 sequence is 15 residues long. Germline V gene data show CDR1 as GTSNPN and CDR2 as SVGIG (reference sequence). Complete variable domain (other parts from reference TRBV30 and TRBJ2-3): SQTIHQWPATLVQPVGSPLSLECTVEGTSNPNLYWYRQAAGRGLQLLFYSVGIGQISSEVPQNLSASRPQDRQFILSSKKLLLSDSGFYLCAWSIGRDNTDTQYFGPGTRLTVL.

This chain joins TRBV2 and TRBJ2-3, with 10 bases matching TRBD2. The CDR3 runs 15 residues. Trimming cost V 4 bases and J 5 bases; bases outside gene matches: 6. Germline V lookup: CDR1 SNHLY, CDR2 FYNNEI. The CDR3 loop reads CASSGASGGGDTQYF. The CDR3 DNA is TGTGCCAGCAGTGGGGCGAGCGGGGGGGGAGATACGCAGTATTTT.

The CDR3 DNA reads as TGTGCCAGCGTGGGCGGGCTTCAAGGGACGCAGTATTTT. Protein product: CASVGGLQGTQYF. The V and J genes are TRBV6-1 and TRBJ2-3; D might be TRBD2 (5 bases). The CDR3 has 13 amino acids. V lost 8 bases to trimming and J lost 9 bases, with 18 bases between them. Germline V gene data show CDR1 as MNHNS and CDR2 as SASEGT.

This sequence joins TRBV6-5 and TRBJ1-2, with a possible D match to TRBD1 (6 bases). In germline, CDR1 is MNHEY, CDR2 SVGAGI. The V and J ends lost 4 bases and 4 bases respectively, with 10 bases between them. The CDR3 runs to 13 residues. The CDR3 region has the DNA TGTGCCAGCAGTTTCGGACAGCTCTATGGCTACACCTTC. Protein product: CASSFGQLYGYTF.

The chain has TRBV19 and TRBJ2-3; 9 nucleotides align to TRBD2. V lost 7 bases and J lost 4; bases outside the gene matches: 9. The CDR3 spans 15 residues. The germline V gene has CDR1 LNHDA and CDR2 SQIVND (reference sequence). CDR3 coding DNA: TGTGCCAGTACCCCCGGGCGGGGGGGCGCAGATACGCAGTATTTT. Translating it yields CASTPGRGGADTQYF.

V and J are TRBV5-6 and TRBJ2-2; 8 nucleotides align to TRBD1. Germline-derived CDR1 and CDR2 are SGHDT and YYEEEE. This CDR3 comprises 16 residues. Trimming cost V 1 base and J 1 base; bases outside gene matches: 3. CDR3 protein: CASSLLGQVNTGELFF. The CDR3 nucleotides read TGTGCCAGCAGCTTGTTGGGACAGGTGAACACCGGGGAGCTGTTTTTT.

This clone was counted a few times. The V gene is TRBV15, the J gene TRBJ1-3; D remains unclear. The germline gives CDR1 LNHNV, CDR2 YYDKDF (reference sequence). V lost 3 bases, J lost 0 bases, and 12 bases lay in between. This CDR3 region has 16 residues. The CDR3 DNA is TGTGCCACCAGCAGGTCAGGATTTACCTCTGGAAACACCATATATTTT. Its translation is CATSRSGFTSGNTIYF. The variable domain in full, completed from reference TRBV15 and TRBJ1-3, reads DAMVIQNPRYQVTQFGKPVTLSCSQTLNHNVMYWYQQKSSQAPKLLFHYYDKDFNNEADTPDNFQSRRPNTSFCFLDIRSPGLGDTAMYLCATSRSGFTSGNTIYFGEGSWLTVV.

The V gene is TRBV25-1, the J gene TRBJ1-2, with 7 bases that match TRBD1. Germline-derived CDR1 and CDR2 are MGHDK and SYGVNS. The CDR3 has 15 residues. Unmatched junction bases numbered 12, after V lost 3 bases and J lost 8 bases. Here the CDR3 DNA reads TGTGCCAGCAGTGATGACAGGGAGGGGGTTTACGGCTACACCTTC. It yields the protein CASSDDREGVYGYTF.

The rearrangement uses TRBV11-3 and TRBJ2-2; 8 positions agree with TRBD1. The junction had 8 bases not matched to a gene; V was cut back by 4 bases and J by 7 bases. CDR1 is SGHNT, CDR2 YENEEA, per germline. The CDR3 runs to 15 residues. The CDR3 loop reads CASSSRQGYGGELFF. The CDR3 coding sequence is TGTGCCAGCAGCTCCAGACAGGGGTATGGCGGGGAGCTGTTTTTT. The full variable domain, its missing parts supplied by reference TRBV11-3 and TRBJ2-2, is EAGVVQSPRYKIIEKKQPVAFWCNPISGHNTLYWYLQNLGQGPELLIRYENEEAVDDSQLPKDRFSAERLKGVDSTLKIQPAELGDSAVYLCASSSRQGYGGELFFGEGSRLTVL.

This chain joins TRBV5-1 and TRBJ2-7, with D perhaps matching TRBD1 or TRBD2 (5 bases each). Germline CDR1 is SGHRS and CDR2 is YFSETQ. V dropped 4 bases and J dropped 3 bases, with 20 bases sitting between them. The length of the CDR3 is 16 residues. CDR3 DNA: TGCGCCAGCAGCACCTCCTCGGGGACCGCCCTCTACGAGCAGTACTTC. Translating it yields CASSTSSGTALYEQYF.

This chain uses TRBV19 with TRBJ2-5; D unresolved. CDR3 length: 15 residues. V lost 5 bases and J lost 0, with 13 bases in between. From germline, CDR1 is LNHDA and CDR2 SQIVND (reference sequence). The DNA of the CDR3 is TGTGCCAGTAGTGCCATATCCGGGTACCAAGAGACCCAGTACTTC. It translates to CASSAISGYQETQYF.

This clone was counted a few times. The rearrangement links TRBV7-9 to TRBJ2-2; D is undetermined. Germline CDR1 is SEHNR and CDR2 is FQNEAQ (reference sequence). This CDR3 contains 12 residues. V lost 5 bases to trimming and J lost 5 bases, with 6 bases between them. This chain's CDR3 is CASSRGTGELFF. The CDR3 DNA reads as TGTGCCAGCAGCCGTGGGACCGGGGAGCTGTTTTTT.

The sample holds a few counts of this clone. J is TRBJ1-6 and V is TRBV9; D possibly corresponds to TRBD1 (5 bases). The germline CDR1 and CDR2 sequences are SGDLS and YYNGEE. Trimming took off 0 bases at V and 7 bases at J, with 5 bases between the two ends. The CDR3 contains 13 residues. CDR3 residues: CASSVGGNSPLHF. In nucleotides, the CDR3 is TGTGCCAGCAGCGTAGGGGGCAATTCACCCCTCCACTTT.

This clone was counted a single time. The chain combines TRBV28 with TRBJ1-5; D unresolved. CDR1 MDHEN and CDR2 SYDVKM come from the germline V gene. CDR3 size: 14 residues. V was trimmed by 0 bases and J by 5 bases, leaving 8 bases between them. CDR3 in amino acids: CASSLWGGDQPQHF. In DNA, the CDR3 is TGTGCCAGCAGTTTATGGGGTGGTGATCAGCCCCAGCATTTT.

This clone has just a few counts. The V call is TRBV30, the J call TRBJ1-1; 7 bases are a match to TRBD1. The junction had 5 bases not matched to a gene; V was cut back by 2 bases and J by 2 bases. The CDR3 runs to 14 residues. Germline V gene sequence: CDR1 GTSNPN, CDR2 SVGIG (reference sequence). This CDR3 is CAWSFGTANTEAFF. The CDR3, as DNA: TGTGCCTGGAGTTTCGGGACAGCCAACACTGAAGCTTTCTTT.

The chain joins TRBV9 to TRBJ2-3, with D perhaps matching TRBD1 (5 bases). V was trimmed by 4 bases and J by 4 bases, leaving 16 bases between them. The germline V gene has CDR1 SGDLS and CDR2 YYNGEE. This CDR3 has 15 amino acids. For the CDR3, the DNA is TGTGCCAGCAGCACACCAGGGTACGACTCAGATACGCAGTATTTT. Its translation: CASSTPGYDSDTQYF.

The chain is built from TRBV5-6 and TRBJ1-1; unclear D gene. Germline values: CDR1 SGHDT, CDR2 YYEEEE. V was clipped by 1 base and J by 0 bases, with 1 base between them. The CDR3 is 12 amino acids. CDR3 protein: CASSLLNTEAFF. Written as DNA, the CDR3 is TGTGCCAGCAGCTTGCTGAACACTGAAGCTTTCTTT.

This clone showed up just once. V is TRBV18 and J is TRBJ1-2, with 7 nucleotides matching TRBD1. V shed 3 bases and J 3 bases; nucleotides not matched to a gene: 4. This CDR3 is built from 14 residues. Germline CDR1 is KGHSH and CDR2 is LQKENI. In DNA, the CDR3 is TGTGCCAGCTCACCGCAAGGACAGGACTATGGCTACACCTTC. This translates into CASSPQGQDYGYTF.

The V gene is TRBV19, the J gene TRBJ2-5; TRBD1 matches at 8 bases. Losses at the gene ends were 8 bases for V and 1 base for J; bases not matched to a gene: 3. The CDR3 is 13 residues long. Germline V gene sequence: CDR1 LNHDA, CDR2 SQIVND (reference sequence). The CDR3: CASAGTGQETQYF. The CDR3 DNA reads as TGTGCCAGTGCAGGGACAGGCCAAGAGACCCAGTACTTC.

The chain couples TRBV27 to TRBJ1-1; D uncertain. Germline-derived CDR1 and CDR2 are MNHEY and SMNVEV (reference sequence). Between the trimmed V and J ends, which lost 3 bases and 1 base, there was a span of 9 bases. CDR3 length: 14 residues. CDR3 nucleotides: TGTGCCAGCAGTTTGCGCGGGGAGAACACTGAAGCTTTCTTT. Protein: CASSLRGENTEAFF.